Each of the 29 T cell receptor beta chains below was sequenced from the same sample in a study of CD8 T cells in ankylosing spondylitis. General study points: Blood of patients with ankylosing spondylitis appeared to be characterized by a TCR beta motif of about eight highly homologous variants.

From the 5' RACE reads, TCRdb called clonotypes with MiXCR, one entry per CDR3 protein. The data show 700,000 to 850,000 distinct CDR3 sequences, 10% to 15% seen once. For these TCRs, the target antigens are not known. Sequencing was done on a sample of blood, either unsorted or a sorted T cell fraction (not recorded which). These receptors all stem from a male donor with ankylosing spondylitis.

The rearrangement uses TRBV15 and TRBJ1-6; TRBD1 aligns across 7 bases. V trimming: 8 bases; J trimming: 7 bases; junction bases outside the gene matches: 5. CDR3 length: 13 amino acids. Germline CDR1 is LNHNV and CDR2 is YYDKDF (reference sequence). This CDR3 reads CATRKGANSPLHF. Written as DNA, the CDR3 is TGTGCCACCCGGAAGGGGGCAAATTCACCCCTCCACTTT.

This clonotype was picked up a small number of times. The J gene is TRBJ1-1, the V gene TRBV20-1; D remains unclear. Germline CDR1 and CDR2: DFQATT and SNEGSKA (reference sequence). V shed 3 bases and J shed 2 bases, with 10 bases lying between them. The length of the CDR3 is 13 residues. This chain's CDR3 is CSASSRLNTEAFF. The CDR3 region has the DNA TGCAGTGCTAGTTCCAGACTAAACACTGAAGCTTTCTTT.

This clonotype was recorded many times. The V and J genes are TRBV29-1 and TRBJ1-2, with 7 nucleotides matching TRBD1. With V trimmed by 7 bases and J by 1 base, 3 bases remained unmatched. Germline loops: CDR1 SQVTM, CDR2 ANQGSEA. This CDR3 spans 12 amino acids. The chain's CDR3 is CSGGDSNYGYTF. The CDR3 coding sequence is TGCAGCGGGGGGGACAGTAACTATGGCTACACCTTC.

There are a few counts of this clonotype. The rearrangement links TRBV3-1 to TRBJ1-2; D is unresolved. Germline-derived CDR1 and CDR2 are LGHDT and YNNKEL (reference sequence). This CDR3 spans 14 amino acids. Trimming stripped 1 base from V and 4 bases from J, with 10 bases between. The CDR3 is CASSQGSGFYGYTF. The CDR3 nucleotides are TGTGCCAGCAGCCAAGGTTCAGGATTCTATGGCTACACCTTC.

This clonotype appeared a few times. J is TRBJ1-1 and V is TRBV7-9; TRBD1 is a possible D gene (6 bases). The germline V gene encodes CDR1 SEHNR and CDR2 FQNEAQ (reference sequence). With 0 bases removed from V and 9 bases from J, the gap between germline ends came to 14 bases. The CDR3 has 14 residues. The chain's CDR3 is CASSLAGQTIKAFF. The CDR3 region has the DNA TGTGCCAGCAGCTTAGCCGGACAGACAATAAAAGCTTTCTTT.

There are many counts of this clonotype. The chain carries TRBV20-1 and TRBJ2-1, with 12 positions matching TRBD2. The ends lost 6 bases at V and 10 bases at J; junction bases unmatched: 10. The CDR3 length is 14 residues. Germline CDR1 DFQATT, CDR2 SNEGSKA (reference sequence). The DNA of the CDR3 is TGCAGTGCGCCTCTAGCGGGAGGGCGCAGAGAGCAGTTCTTC. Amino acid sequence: CSAPLAGGRREQFF.

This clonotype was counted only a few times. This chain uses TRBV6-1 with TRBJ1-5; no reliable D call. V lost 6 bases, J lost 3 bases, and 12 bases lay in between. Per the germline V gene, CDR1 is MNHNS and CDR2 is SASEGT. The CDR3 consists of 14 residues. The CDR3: CASSPDGYNQPQHF. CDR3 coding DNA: TGTGCCAGCAGCCCCGACGGATACAATCAGCCCCAGCATTTT.

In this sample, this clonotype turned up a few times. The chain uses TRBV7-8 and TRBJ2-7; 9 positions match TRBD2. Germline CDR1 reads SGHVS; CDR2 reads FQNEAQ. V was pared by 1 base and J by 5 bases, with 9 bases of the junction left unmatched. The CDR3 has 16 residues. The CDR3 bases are TGTGCCAGCAGCTTAGTAGCGGGAGTAAAGGGCCACGAGCAGTACTTC. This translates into CASSLVAGVKGHEQYF.

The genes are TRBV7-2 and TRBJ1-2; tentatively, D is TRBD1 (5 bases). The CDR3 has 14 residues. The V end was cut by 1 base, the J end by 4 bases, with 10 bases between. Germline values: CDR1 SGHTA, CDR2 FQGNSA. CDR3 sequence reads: CASSLDLGGYGYTF. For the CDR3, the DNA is TGTGCCAGCAGCTTAGATCTGGGGGGCTATGGCTACACCTTC.

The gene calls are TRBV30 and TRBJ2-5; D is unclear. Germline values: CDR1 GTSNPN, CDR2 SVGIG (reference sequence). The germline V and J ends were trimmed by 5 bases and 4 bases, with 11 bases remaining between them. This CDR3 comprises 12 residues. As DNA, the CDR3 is TGTGCCTGGGGCCATAGTTCAGAGACCCAGTACTTC. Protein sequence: CAWGHSSETQYF. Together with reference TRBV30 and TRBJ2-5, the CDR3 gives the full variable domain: SQTIHQWPATLVQPVGSPLSLECTVEGTSNPNLYWYRQAAGRGLQLLFYSVGIGQISSEVPQNLSASRPQDRQFILSSKKLLLSDSGFYLCAWGHSSETQYFGPGTRLLVL.

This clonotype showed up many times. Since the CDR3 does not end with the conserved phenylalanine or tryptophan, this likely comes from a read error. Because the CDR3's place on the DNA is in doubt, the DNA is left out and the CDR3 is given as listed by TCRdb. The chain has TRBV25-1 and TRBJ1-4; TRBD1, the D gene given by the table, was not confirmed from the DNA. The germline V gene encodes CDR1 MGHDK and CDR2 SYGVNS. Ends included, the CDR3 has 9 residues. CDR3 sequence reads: CAATGTLLG.

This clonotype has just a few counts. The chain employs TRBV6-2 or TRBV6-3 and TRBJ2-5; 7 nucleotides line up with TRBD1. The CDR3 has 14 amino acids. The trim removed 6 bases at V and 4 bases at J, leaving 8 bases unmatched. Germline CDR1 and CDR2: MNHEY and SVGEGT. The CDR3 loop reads CASSHGQAPETQYF. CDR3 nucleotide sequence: TGTGCCAGCAGCCACGGACAGGCCCCAGAGACCCAGTACTTC.

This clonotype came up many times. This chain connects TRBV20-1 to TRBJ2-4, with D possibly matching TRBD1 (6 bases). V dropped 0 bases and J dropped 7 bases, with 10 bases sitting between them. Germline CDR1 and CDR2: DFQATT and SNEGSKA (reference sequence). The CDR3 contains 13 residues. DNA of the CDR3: TGCAGTGCTAGAGAGGTCAGGGGCAACATTCAGTACTTC. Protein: CSAREVRGNIQYF.

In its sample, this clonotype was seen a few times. The CDR3 DNA sequence: TGTGCCAGCAGTTACCGGCCTAGCGGGGCCGGGCGCACAGATACGCAGTATTTT. It is translated as CASSYRPSGAGRTDTQYF. The chain combines TRBV6-2 or TRBV6-3 with TRBJ2-3; TRBD2 aligns across 9 bases. Germline CDR1 MNHEY, CDR2 SVGEGT. V lost 2 bases to trimming and J lost 1 base; unmatched junction nucleotides: 10. The CDR3 sequence is 18 residues long.

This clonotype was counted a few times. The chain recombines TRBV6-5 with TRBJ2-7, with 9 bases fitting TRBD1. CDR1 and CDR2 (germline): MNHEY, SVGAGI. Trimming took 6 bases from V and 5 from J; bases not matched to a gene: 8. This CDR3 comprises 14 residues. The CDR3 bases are TGTGCCAGCAGGTACCGGGACAGGGTCGACGAGCAGTACTTC. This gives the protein CASRYRDRVDEQYF.

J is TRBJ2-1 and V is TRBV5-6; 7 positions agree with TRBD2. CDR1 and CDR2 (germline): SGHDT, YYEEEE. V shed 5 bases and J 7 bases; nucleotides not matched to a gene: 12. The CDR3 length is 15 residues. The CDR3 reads CASSLSPSGDNEQFF. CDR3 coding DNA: TGTGCCAGCAGTCTGTCGCCCAGCGGGGATAATGAGCAGTTCTTC. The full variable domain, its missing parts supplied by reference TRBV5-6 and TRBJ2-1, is DAGVTQSPTHLIKTRGQQVTLRCSPKSGHDTVSWYQQALGQGPQFIFQYYEEEERQRGNFPDRFSGHQFPNYSSELNVNALLLGDSALYLCASSLSPSGDNEQFFGPGTRLTVL.

CDR3: CSVYWTMNTGELFF. The CDR3 DNA sequence: TGCAGCGTATATTGGACCATGAACACCGGGGAGCTGTTTTTT. V and J are TRBV29-1 and TRBJ2-2, with unresolved D. CDR3 length equals 14 residues. Germline V lookup: CDR1 SQVTM, CDR2 ANQGSEA. V was trimmed by 6 bases and J by 1 base, leaving 12 bases between them.

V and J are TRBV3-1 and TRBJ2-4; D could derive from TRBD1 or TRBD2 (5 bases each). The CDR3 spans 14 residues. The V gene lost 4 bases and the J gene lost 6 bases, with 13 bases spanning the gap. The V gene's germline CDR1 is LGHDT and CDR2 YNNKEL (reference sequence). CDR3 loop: CASSRDGGGNIQYF. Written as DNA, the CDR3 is TGTGCCAGCAGCCGGGACGGAGGAGGAAACATTCAGTACTTC.

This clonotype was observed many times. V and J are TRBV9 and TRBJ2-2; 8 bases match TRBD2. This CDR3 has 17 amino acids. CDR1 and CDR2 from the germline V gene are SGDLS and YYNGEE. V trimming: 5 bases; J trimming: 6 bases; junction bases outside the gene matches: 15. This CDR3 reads CASRDRYVAGLPGELFF. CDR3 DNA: TGTGCCAGCAGGGATCGATACGTAGCGGGACTTCCCGGGGAGCTGTTTTTT.

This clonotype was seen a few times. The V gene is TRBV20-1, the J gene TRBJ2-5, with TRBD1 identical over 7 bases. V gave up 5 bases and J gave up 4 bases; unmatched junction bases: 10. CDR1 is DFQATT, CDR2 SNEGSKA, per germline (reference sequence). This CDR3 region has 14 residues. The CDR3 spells CSAAQGGKRETQYF. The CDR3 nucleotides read TGCAGTGCTGCCCAAGGGGGCAAGAGAGAGACCCAGTACTTC.

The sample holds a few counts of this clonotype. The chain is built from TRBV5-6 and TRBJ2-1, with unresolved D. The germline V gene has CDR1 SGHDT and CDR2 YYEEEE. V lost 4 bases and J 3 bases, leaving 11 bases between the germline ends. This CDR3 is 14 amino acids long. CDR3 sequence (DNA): TGTGCCAGCAGCGGTGACTCGATCTACAATGAGCAGTTCTTC. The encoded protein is CASSGDSIYNEQFF. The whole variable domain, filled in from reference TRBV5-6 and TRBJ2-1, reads DAGVTQSPTHLIKTRGQQVTLRCSPKSGHDTVSWYQQALGQGPQFIFQYYEEEERQRGNFPDRFSGHQFPNYSSELNVNALLLGDSALYLCASSGDSIYNEQFFGPGTRLTVL.

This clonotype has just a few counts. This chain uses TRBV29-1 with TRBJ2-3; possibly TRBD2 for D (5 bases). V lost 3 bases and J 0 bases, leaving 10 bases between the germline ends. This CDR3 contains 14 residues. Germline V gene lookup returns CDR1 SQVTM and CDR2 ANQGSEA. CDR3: CSVEGVTSTDTQYF. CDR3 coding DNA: TGCAGCGTTGAGGGAGTTACTAGCACAGATACGCAGTATTTT.

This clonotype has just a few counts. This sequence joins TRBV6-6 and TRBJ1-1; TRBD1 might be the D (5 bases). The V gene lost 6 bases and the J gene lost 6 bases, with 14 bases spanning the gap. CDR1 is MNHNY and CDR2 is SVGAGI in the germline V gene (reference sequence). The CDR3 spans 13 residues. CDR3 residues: CASRPRATPEAFF. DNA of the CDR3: TGTGCCAGCAGGCCCAGGGCCACCCCTGAAGCTTTCTTT.

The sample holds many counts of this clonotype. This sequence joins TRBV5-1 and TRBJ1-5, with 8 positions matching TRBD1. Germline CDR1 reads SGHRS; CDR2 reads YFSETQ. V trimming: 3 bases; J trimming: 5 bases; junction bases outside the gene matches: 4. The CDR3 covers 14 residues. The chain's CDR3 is CASSSGQGDQPQHF. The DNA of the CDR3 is TGCGCCAGCAGCTCAGGACAGGGCGATCAGCCCCAGCATTTT.

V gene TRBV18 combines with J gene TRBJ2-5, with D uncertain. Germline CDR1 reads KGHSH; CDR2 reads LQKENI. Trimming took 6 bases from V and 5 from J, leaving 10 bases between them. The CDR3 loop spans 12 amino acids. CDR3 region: CASSPMDETQYF. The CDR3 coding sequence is TGTGCCAGCTCCCCGATGGACGAGACCCAGTACTTC.

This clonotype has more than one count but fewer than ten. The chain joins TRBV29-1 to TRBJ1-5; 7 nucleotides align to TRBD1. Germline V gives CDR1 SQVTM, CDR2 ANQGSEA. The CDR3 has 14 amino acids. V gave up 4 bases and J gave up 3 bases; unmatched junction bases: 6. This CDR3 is CSVGDRVANQPQHF. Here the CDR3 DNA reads TGCAGCGTTGGCGACAGGGTCGCCAATCAGCCCCAGCATTTT.

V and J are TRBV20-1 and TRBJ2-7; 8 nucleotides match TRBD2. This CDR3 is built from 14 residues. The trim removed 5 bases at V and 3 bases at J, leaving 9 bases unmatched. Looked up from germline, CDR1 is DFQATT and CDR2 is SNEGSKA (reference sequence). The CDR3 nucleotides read TGCAGTGCTGAAAGCCTAGCGGGCCGCTACGAGCAGTACTTC. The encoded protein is CSAESLAGRYEQYF.

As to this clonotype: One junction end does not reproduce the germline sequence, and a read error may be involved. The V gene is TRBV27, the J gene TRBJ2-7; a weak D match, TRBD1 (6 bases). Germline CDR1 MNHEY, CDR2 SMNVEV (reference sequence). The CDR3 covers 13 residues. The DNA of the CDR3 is TGTGCCGGCAGTCGGCAGGGGACCTACGAGCAGTACTTC. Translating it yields CAGSRQGTYEQYF.

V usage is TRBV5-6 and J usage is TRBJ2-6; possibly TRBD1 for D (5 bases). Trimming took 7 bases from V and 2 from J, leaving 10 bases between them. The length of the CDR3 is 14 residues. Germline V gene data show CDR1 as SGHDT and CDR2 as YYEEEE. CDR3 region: CASEAGTGANVLTF. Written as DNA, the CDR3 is TGTGCCAGCGAAGCAGGGACTGGGGCCAACGTCCTGACTTTC.